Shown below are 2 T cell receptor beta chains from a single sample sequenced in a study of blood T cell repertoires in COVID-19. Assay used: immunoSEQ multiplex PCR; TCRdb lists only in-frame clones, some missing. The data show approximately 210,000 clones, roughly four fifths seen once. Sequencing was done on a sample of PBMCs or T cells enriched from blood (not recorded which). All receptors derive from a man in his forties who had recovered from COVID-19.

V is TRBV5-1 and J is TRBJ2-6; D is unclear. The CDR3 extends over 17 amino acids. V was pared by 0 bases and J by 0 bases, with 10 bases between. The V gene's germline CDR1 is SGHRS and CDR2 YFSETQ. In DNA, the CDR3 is TGCGCCAGCAGCTTGGGGCCCTCTTCCTCTGGGGCCAACGTCCTGACTTTC. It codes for CASSLGPSSSGANVLTF.

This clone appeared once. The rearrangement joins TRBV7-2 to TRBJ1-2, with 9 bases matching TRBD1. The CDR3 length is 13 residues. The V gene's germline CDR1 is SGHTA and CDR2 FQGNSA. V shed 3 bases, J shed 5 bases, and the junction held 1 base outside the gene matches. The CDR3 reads CASSLTGGYGYTF. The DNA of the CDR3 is TGTGCCAGCAGCTTGACAGGGGGGTATGGCTACACCTTC.